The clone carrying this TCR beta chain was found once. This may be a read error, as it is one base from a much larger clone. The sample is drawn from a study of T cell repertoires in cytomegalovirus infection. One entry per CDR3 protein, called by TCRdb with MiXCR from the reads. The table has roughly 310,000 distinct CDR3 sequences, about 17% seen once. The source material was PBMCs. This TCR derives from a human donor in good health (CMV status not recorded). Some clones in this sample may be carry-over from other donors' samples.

Written as DNA, the CDR3 is TGTGCCAGCAGCCCCGTAGTGGGGGGGGCCTACGACCAGTACTTC. Its translation is CASSPVVGGAYDQYF. The rearrangement links TRBV7-2 to TRBJ2-7; a possible D gene is TRBD2 (7 bases). The CDR3 is 15 amino acids. Germline CDR1 reads SGHTA; CDR2 reads FQGNSA.